What follows are 7 T cell receptor beta chains derived from one specimen sequenced in a study of CD8 T cells in Susac syndrome. After extraction with the RNeasy kit, about 0.45 to 1 ug of the RNA was reverse transcribed using random hexamers. A single record per CDR3 protein comes from TCRdb applying MiXCR to the immunoSEQ multiplex PCR reads. The sample carries 150,000 to 200,000 distinct CDR3 sequences, approximately 94% recorded once. The specimen sequenced was CD4+ T cells from PBMCs. All receptors derive from a human donor with multiple sclerosis.

V and J are TRBV30 and TRBJ2-5; a weak D match, TRBD2 (6 bases). CDR1 and CDR2 (germline): GTSNPN, SVGIG (reference sequence). The length of the CDR3 is 13 residues. CDR3 in DNA: TGTGCATCCATGGCTAGCGCCCAAGAGACCCAGTACTTC. Its protein product is CASMASAQETQYF.

The chain couples TRBV29-1 to TRBJ1-2; perhaps TRBD1 as D (5 bases). The CDR3 has 12 amino acids. CDR1 SQVTM and CDR2 ANQGSEA come from the germline V gene. Trimming removed 7 bases from V and 8 bases from J, with 17 bases in between. CDR3 in DNA: TGCAGCGCTAACTCGGGGCCGTGGGGCTACACCTTC. Its translation: CSANSGPWGYTF.

The rearrangement joins TRBV5-1 to TRBJ2-1; perhaps TRBD1 as D (5 bases). The CDR3 has 15 amino acids. V was clipped by 5 bases and J by 0 bases, with 12 bases between them. Germline lookup yields CDR1 SGHRS and CDR2 YFSETQ. CDR3 sequence reads: CASRGTGSSYNEQFF. CDR3 DNA: TGCGCCAGCAGAGGAACAGGTAGCTCCTACAATGAGCAGTTCTTC.

The gene calls are TRBV20-1 and TRBJ1-5, with D possibly matching TRBD1 (6 bases). CDR3 length: 16 amino acids. From germline, CDR1 is DFQATT and CDR2 SNEGSKA (reference sequence). V lost 3 bases, J lost 1 base, and 16 bases lay in between. The CDR3 sequence is CSARDSYGGSNQPQHF. The CDR3 bases are TGCAGTGCTAGGGACAGTTATGGTGGGAGCAATCAGCCCCAGCATTTT.

The chain recombines TRBV20-1 with TRBJ2-7, with unresolved D. With 6 bases removed from V and 5 bases from J, the gap between germline ends came to 14 bases. Germline values: CDR1 DFQATT, CDR2 SNEGSKA (reference sequence). This CDR3 spans 12 amino acids. CDR3 sequence (DNA): TGCAGTGCGACTTGGGGTACTGACGAGCAGTACTTC. It is translated as CSATWGTDEQYF.

This clonotype was seen once. The CDR3 DNA sequence: TGCAGCGTTCAGGAAGGTCATGGCTACACCTTC. Translating gives CSVQEGHGYTF. V usage is TRBV29-1 and J usage is TRBJ1-2; D is uncertain. With 5 bases removed from V and 6 bases from J, the gap between germline ends came to 10 bases. This CDR3 region has 11 residues. Germline-derived CDR1 and CDR2 are SQVTM and ANQGSEA.

This clonotype was seen only once. The rearrangement links TRBV9 to TRBJ1-6; 8 bases are shared with TRBD1. The CDR3 extends over 16 amino acids. Germline V gene sequence: CDR1 SGDLS, CDR2 YYNGEE. After removal of 0 bases from V and 8 bases from J, the junction contained 7 bases not matched to a gene. The CDR3 sequence: CASSVEAGGGYSPLHF. The CDR3, as DNA: TGTGCCAGCAGCGTAGAGGCAGGGGGCGGATATTCACCCCTCCACTTT.